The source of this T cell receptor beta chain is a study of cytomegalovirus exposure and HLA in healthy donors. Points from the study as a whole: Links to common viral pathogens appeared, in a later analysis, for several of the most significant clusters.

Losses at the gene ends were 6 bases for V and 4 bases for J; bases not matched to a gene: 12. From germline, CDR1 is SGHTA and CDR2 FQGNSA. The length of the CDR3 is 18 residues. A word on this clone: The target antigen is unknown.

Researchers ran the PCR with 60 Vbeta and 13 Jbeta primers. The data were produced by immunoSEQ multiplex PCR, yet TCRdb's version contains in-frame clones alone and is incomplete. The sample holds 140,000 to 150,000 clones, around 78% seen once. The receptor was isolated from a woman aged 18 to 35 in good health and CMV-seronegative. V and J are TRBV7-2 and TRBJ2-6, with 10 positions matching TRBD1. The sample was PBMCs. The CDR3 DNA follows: TGTGCCAGCAGACCAGTTCCGGGACAGGGGTCCGGGGCCAACGTCCTGACTTTC. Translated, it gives CASRPVPGQGSGANVLTF.